The text below deals with one T cell receptor beta chain. Data came from immunoSEQ multiplex PCR; TCRdb stores just in-frame clones and leaves some out. The sample includes approximately 23,000 clones, around 85% of them seen just once. The sample is drawn from a study of OX40 agonist ivuxolimab in advanced cancers. Sampling of blood occurred at baseline, cycle 4 day 1, and cycle 7 day 1. This CDR3 is 12 amino acids long. Germline CDR1 is MNHEY and CDR2 is SMNVEV (reference sequence). The V and J ends lost 6 bases and 4 bases respectively, with 9 bases between them. V is TRBV27 and J is TRBJ2-5; TRBD2 might be the D (5 bases). This sequence was found in an adult with an advanced solid tumor such as melanoma, head and neck, liver or kidney cancer. The input for sequencing was CD4+ or CD8+ T cells sorted from blood, taken in a trial of the OX40 agonist ivuxolimab. CDR3: CASSPEGETQYF. The CDR3 nucleotides are TGTGCCAGCAGCCCCGAGGGAGAGACCCAGTACTTC.